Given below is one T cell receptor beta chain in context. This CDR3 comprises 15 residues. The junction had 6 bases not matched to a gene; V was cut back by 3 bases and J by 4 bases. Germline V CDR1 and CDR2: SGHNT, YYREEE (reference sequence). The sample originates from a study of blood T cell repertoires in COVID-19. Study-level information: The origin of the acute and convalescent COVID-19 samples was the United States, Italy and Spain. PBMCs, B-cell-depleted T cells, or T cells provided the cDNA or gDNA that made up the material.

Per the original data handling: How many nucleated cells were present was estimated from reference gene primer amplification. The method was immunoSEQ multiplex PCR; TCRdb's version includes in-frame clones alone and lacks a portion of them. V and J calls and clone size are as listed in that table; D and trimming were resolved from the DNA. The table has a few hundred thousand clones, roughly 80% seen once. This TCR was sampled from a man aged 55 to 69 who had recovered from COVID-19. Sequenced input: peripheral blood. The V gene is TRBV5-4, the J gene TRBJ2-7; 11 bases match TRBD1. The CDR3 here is CASSSGTGGAYEQYF. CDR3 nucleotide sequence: TGTGCCAGCAGCTCCGGGACAGGGGGAGCGTACGAGCAGTACTTC.